The next 4 T cell receptor beta chains were all read from a single sample in a study of cytomegalovirus exposure and HLA in healthy donors. The PCR used 60 Vbeta and 13 Jbeta primers. This table comes from immunoSEQ multiplex PCR, and its TCRdb copy is limited to in-frame clones, with some not included. Altogether around 110,000 clones are present, about 85% being singletons, with the ten largest covering 2% to 2.5%. The sequenced sample was PBMCs. These TCRs come from a man aged 25 to 45 in good health and CMV-seronegative.

The chain combines TRBV29-1 with TRBJ2-5; 9 bases are a match to TRBD1. After removal of 2 bases from V and 0 bases from J, the junction contained 7 bases not matched to a gene. The CDR3 totals 16 residues. From germline, CDR1 is SQVTM and CDR2 ANQGSEA. The CDR3 DNA reads TGCAGCGTTGAACGGGGGACAGGGCTCTACCAAGAGACCCAGTACTTC. This gives the protein CSVERGTGLYQETQYF. The variable domain in full, with the rest retrieved from reference TRBV29-1 and TRBJ2-5, is SAVISQKPSRDICQRGTSLTIQCQVDSQVTMMFWYRQQPGQSLTLIATANQGSEATYESGFVIDKFPISRPNLTFSTLTVSNMSPEDSSIYLCSVERGTGLYQETQYFGPGTRLLVL.

CDR3 loop: CASSPGGGKYF. In DNA, the CDR3 is TGTGCCAGTTCCCCCGGGGGGGGAAAGTACTTC. The chain recombines TRBV2 with TRBJ2-7; TRBD2 agrees at 8 bases. Germline CDR1 is SNHLY and CDR2 is FYNNEI. The junction had 9 bases not matched to a gene; V was cut back by 9 bases and J by 11 bases. The CDR3 extends over 11 amino acids.

V is TRBV7-6 and J is TRBJ1-5; unclear D gene. Germline-derived CDR1 and CDR2 are SGHVS and FNYEAQ. V lost 1 base, J lost 1 base, and 5 bases lay in between. This CDR3 spans 14 amino acids. The CDR3 loop is CASSLGQSNQPQHF. The CDR3 DNA follows: TGTGCCAGCAGCTTAGGGCAAAGCAATCAGCCCCAGCATTTT.

This sequence joins TRBV6-5 and TRBJ1-4; D is unclear. With 2 bases removed from V and 8 bases from J, the gap between germline ends came to 18 bases. Germline V gives CDR1 MNHEY, CDR2 SVGAGI. This CDR3 has 16 residues. The CDR3 sequence is CASSYTTPRSSEKLFF. CDR3 DNA: TGTGCCAGCAGTTACACTACACCCCGCTCTTCGGAAAAACTGTTTTTT.